The entry that follows covers one T cell receptor (beta chain) sequence. V was shortened by 8 bases and J by 3 bases, with 13 bases between the two germline ends. The length of the CDR3 is 13 residues. Germline V CDR1 and CDR2: LNHDA, SQIVND (reference sequence). This sample is drawn from a study of control samples from healthy donors and cancer patients. Measured with immunoSEQ multiplex PCR; TCRdb has only the in-frame clones, and not every one. The sample has about 220,000 clones, 90% to 95% seen once. The receptor was derived from a middle-aged man in good health. Sequenced input: blood. The rearrangement uses TRBV19 and TRBJ1-1; unclear D gene. The DNA of the CDR3 is TGTGCCAGTGGGGTCGCGGGAGACACTGAAGCTTTCTTT. The encoded protein is CASGVAGDTEAFF.